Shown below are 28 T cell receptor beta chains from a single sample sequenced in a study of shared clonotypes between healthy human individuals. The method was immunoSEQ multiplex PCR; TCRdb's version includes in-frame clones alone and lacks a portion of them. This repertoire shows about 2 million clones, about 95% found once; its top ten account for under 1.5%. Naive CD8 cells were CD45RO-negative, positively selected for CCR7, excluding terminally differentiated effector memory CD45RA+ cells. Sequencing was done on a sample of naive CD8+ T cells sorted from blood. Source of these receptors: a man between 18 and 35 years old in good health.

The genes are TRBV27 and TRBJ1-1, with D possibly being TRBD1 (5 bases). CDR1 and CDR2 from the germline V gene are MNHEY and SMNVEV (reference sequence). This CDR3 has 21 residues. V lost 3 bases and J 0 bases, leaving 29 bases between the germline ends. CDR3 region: CASSFRTLQTGELELNTEAFF. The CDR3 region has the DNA TGTGCCAGCAGTTTTCGAACCCTTCAAACAGGAGAATTAGAACTGAACACTGAAGCTTTCTTT.

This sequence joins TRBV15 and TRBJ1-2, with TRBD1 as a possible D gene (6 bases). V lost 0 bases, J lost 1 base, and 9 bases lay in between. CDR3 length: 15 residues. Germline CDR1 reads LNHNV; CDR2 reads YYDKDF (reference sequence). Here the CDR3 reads CATSRESGDNYGYTF. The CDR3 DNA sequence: TGTGCCACCAGCAGAGAATCAGGGGATAACTATGGCTACACCTTC.

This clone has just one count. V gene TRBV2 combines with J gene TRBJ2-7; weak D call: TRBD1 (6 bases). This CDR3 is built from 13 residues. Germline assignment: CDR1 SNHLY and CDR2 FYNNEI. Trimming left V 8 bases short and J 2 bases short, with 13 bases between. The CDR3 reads CASELSGAYEQYF. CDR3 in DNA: TGTGCCAGCGAGTTGTCAGGGGCCTACGAGCAGTACTTC.

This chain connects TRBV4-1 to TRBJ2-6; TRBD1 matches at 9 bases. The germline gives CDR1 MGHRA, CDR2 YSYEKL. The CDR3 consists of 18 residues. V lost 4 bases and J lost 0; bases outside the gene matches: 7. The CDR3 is CASSPVGTGSSGANVLTF. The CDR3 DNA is TGCGCCAGCAGCCCGGTCGGGACAGGGAGCTCTGGGGCCAACGTCCTGACTTTC.

CDR3 in DNA: TGTGCCAGCAGTCCCGGGGGGCGGGAGATACGCTCCTACGAGCAGTACTTC. Amino acid sequence: CASSPGGREIRSYEQYF. This rearrangement joins TRBV2 to TRBJ2-7; D is possibly TRBD2 (7 bases). V gave up 5 bases and J gave up 0 bases, with 20 bases separating them. Germline V gives CDR1 SNHLY, CDR2 FYNNEI. The CDR3 totals 17 residues.

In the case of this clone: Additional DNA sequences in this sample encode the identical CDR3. The CDR3 loop is CAWSVRGGTGELFF. As DNA, the CDR3 is TGTGCCTGGAGTGTACGTGGGGGCACCGGGGAGCTGTTTTTT. The rearrangement links TRBV30 to TRBJ2-2; perhaps D is TRBD1 or TRBD2 (5 bases each). The CDR3 extends over 14 amino acids. Germline-derived CDR1 and CDR2 are GTSNPN and SVGIG (reference sequence). The V and J ends lost 0 bases and 4 bases respectively, with 9 bases between them.

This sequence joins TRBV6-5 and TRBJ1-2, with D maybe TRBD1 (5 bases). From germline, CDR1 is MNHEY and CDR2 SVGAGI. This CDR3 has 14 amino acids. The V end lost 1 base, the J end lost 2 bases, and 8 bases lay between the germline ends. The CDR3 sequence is CASSYYWGNYGYTF. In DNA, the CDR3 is TGTGCCAGCAGTTACTATTGGGGGAACTATGGCTACACCTTC.

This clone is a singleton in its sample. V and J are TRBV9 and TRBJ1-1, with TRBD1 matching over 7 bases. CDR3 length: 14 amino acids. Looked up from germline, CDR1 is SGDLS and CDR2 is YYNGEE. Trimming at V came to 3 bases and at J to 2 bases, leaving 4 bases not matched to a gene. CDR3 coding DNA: TGTGCCAGCAGCGCGACAGGGTTCAACACTGAAGCTTTCTTT. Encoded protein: CASSATGFNTEAFF.

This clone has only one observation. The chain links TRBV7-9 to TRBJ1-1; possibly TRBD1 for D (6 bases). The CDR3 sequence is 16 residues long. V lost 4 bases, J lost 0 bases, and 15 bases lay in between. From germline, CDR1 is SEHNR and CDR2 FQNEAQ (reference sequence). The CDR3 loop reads CASSSPGQIMNTEAFF. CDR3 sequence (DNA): TGTGCCAGCAGCTCTCCCGGACAGATCATGAACACTGAAGCTTTCTTT.

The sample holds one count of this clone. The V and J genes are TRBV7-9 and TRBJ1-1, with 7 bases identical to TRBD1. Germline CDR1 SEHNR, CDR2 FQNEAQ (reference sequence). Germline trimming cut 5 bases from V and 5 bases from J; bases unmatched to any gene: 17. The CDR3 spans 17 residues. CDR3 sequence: CASSPGTVGLGGTEAFF. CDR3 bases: TGTGCCAGCAGCCCGGGGACAGTGGGGCTGGGAGGAACTGAAGCTTTCTTT.

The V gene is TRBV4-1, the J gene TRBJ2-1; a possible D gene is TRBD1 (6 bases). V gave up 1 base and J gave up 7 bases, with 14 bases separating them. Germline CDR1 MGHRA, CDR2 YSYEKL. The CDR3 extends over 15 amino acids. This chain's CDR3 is CASSQGFARGNEQFF. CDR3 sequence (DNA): TGCGCCAGCAGCCAAGGGTTTGCCAGGGGAAATGAGCAGTTCTTC.

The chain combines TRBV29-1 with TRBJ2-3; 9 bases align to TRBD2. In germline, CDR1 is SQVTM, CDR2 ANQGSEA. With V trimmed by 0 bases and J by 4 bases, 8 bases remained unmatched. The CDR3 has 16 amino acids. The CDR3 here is CSVEDLTSGPPDTQYF. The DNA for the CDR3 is TGCAGCGTTGAAGATCTTACTAGCGGGCCACCAGATACGCAGTATTTT.

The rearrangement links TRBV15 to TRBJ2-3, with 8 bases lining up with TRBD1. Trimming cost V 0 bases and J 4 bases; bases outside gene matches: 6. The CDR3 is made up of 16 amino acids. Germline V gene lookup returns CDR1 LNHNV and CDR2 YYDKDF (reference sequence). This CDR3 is CATSRDLGQGSDTQYF. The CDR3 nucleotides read TGTGCCACCAGCAGAGATCTAGGACAGGGCTCAGATACGCAGTATTTT.

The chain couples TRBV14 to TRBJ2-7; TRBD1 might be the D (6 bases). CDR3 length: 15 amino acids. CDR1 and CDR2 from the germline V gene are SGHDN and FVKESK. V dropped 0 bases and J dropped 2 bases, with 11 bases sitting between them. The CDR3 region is CASSQETGPPYEQYF. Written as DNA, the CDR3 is TGTGCCAGCAGCCAAGAAACAGGGCCCCCCTACGAGCAGTACTTC. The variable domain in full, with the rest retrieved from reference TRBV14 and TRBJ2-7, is EAGVTQFPSHSVIEKGQTVTLRCDPISGHDNLYWYRRVMGKEIKFLLHFVKESKQDESGMPNNRFLAERTGGTYSTLKVQPAELEDSGVYFCASSQETGPPYEQYFGPGTRLTVT.

CDR3 nucleotides: TGCGCCAGCAGCCAAGATCACGGGACTAGCGCTTACAATGAGCAGTTCTTC. Amino acid sequence: CASSQDHGTSAYNEQFF. This chain links TRBV4-1 with TRBJ2-1, with 10 positions matching TRBD2. The J segment lost 4 bases and the V segment lost 0 bases, leaving 6 bases of the junction unmatched. CDR3 length equals 17 residues. Germline lookup yields CDR1 MGHRA and CDR2 YSYEKL.

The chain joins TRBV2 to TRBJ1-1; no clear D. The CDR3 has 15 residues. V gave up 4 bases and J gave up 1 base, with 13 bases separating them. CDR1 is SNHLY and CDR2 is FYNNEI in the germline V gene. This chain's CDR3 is CASSAWAGGNTEAFF. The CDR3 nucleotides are TGTGCCAGCAGTGCCTGGGCAGGAGGGAACACTGAAGCTTTCTTT. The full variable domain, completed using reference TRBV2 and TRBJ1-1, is EPEVTQTPSHQVTQMGQEVILRCVPISNHLYFYWYRQILGQKVEFLVSFYNNEISEKSEIFDDQFSVERPDGSNFTLKIRSTKLEDSAMYFCASSAWAGGNTEAFFGQGTRLTVV.

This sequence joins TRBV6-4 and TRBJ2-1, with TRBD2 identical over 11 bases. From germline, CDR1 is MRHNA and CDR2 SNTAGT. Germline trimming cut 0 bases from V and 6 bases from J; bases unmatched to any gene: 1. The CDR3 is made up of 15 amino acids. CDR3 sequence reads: CASSDSSGGANEQFF. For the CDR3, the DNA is TGTGCCAGCAGTGACTCTAGCGGGGGGGCCAATGAGCAGTTCTTC.

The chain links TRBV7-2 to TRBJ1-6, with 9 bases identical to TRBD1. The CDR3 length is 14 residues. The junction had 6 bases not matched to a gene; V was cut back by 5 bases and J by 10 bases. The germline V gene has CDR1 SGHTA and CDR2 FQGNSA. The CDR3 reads CASSETGGGSPLHF. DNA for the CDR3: TGTGCCAGCAGCGAAACAGGGGGCGGGTCACCCCTCCACTTT.

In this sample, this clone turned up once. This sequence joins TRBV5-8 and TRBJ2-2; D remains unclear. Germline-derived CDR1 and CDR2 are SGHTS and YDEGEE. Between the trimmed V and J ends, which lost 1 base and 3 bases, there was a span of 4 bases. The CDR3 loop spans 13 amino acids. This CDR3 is CASSLRYTGELFF. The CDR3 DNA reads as TGTGCCAGCAGCTTGCGGTACACCGGGGAGCTGTTTTTT.

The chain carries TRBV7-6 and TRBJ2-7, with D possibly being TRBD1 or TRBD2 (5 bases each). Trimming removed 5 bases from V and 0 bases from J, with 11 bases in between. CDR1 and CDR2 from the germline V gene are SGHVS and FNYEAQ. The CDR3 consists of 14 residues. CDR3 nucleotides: TGTGCCAGCAGCGCCTCGGGGCCCTCCTACGAGCAGTACTTC. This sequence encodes CASSASGPSYEQYF.

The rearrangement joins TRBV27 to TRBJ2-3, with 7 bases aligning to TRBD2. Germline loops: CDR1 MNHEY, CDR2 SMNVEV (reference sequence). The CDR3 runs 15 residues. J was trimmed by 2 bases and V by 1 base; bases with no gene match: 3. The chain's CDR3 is CASSLWSGATDTQYF. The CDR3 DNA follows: TGTGCCAGCAGTTTATGGAGCGGGGCCACAGATACGCAGTATTTT.

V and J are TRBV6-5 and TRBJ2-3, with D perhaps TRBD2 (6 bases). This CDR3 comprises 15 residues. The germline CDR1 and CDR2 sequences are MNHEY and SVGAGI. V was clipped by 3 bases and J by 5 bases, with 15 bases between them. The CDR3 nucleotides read TGTGCCAGCAGTTATTCACTGGGGGAGGTAGATACGCAGTATTTT. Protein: CASSYSLGEVDTQYF.

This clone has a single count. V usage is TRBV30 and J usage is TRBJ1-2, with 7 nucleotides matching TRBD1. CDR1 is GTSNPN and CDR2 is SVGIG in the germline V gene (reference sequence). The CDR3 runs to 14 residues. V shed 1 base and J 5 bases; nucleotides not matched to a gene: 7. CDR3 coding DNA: TGTGCCTGGAGTGAGGACAGGTTTGGTTATGGCTACACCTTC. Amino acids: CAWSEDRFGYGYTF.

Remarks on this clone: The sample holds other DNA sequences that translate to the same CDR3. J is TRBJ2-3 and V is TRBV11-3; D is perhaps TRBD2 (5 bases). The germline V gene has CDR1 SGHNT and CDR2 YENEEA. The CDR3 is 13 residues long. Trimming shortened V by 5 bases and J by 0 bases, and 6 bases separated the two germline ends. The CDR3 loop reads CASSRGSTDTQYF. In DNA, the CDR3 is TGTGCCAGCAGCCGGGGTAGCACAGATACGCAGTATTTT.

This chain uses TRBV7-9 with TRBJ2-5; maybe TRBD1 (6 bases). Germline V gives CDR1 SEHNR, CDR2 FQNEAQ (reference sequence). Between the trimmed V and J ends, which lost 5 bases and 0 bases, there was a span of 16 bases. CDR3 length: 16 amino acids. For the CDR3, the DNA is TGTGCCAGCAGCACCCAGGGGTTAGGGTACCAAGAGACCCAGTACTTC. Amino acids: CASSTQGLGYQETQYF.

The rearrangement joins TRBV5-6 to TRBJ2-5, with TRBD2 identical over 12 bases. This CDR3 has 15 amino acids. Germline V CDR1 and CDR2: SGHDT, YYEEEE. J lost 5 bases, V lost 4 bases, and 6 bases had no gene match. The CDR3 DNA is TGTGCCAGCAGCCTTTTCCTAGCGGGAGGGGAGACCCAGTACTTC. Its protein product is CASSLFLAGGETQYF.

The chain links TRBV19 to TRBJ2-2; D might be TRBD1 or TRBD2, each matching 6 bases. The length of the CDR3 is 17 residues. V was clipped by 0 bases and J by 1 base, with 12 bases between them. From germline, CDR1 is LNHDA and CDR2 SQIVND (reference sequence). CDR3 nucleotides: TGTGCCAGTAGTATAGATCATGAGGGGGGGAACACCGGGGAGCTGTTTTTT. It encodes CASSIDHEGGNTGELFF.

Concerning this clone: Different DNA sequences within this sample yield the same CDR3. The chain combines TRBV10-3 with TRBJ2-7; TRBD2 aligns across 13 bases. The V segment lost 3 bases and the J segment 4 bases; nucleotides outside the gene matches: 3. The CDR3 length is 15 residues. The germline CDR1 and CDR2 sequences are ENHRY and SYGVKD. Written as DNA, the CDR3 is TGTGCCATCAGTGAAGGACTAGCGGGAGATTACGAGCAGTACTTC. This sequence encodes CAISEGLAGDYEQYF.